These T cell receptor beta chains were read from a single sample in a study of neurological immune-mediated disorders. Via MiXCR, TCRdb re-called the 5' RACE reads, giving one row per CDR3 protein. The sample consists of around 100,000 distinct CDR3 sequences, 11% of them appearing once. The sequencing input was PBMCs. These receptors were collected from a female donor with HTLV-1-associated myelopathy (HAM/TSP). Both conserved end residues are part of each CDR3. Fields, in order: J gene, V gene, clone size, D gene, CDR3 protein, CDR3 DNA. D genes are given only for firm matches. Some rows have no size entry. The others give once, few or many, or a class for an expanded clone.

TRBJ2-5 TRBV7-2 many TRBD2 CASSSGTSGPETQYF TGTGCCAGCAGCTCAGGGACTAGCGGGCCAGAGACCCAGTACTTC
TRBJ2-7 TRBV7-2 many . CASSLRTTGYEQYF TGTGCCAGCAGCTTGCGAACGACAGGCTACGAGCAGTACTTC
TRBJ2-2 TRBV12-3/TRBV12-4 many TRBD1 CASSWTGLTGELFF TGTGCCAGCAGTTGGACAGGGCTCACCGGGGAGCTGTTTTTT
TRBJ1-2 TRBV5-4 many . CASSRADNYGYTF TGTGCCAGCAGCCGTGCTGATAACTATGGCTACACCTTC
TRBJ1-6 TRBV11-2 many . CASSLVSGGNSPLHF TGTGCCAGCAGCTTAGTCAGTGGAGGCAATTCACCCCTCCACTTT
TRBJ2-3 TRBV5-1 few TRBD2 CASSLLAGITDTQYF TGCGCCAGCAGCTTACTAGCGGGGATCACAGATACGCAGTATTTT
TRBJ2-5 TRBV7-2 many . CASSLLGSQETQYF TGTGCCAGCAGCTTACTGGGCTCACAAGAGACCCAGTACTTC
TRBJ2-3 TRBV5-1 many . CASSRDTQYF TGCGCCAGCAGCCGCGATACGCAGTATTTT
TRBJ2-2 TRBV9 many . CASSVGVFGTGELFF TGTGCCAGCAGCGTAGGAGTATTTGGCACCGGGGAGCTGTTTTTT
TRBJ1-6 TRBV11-2 many TRBD1 CASSYRTGNSPLHF TGTGCCAGCAGCTACCGGACAGGGAATTCACCCCTCCACTTT
TRBJ1-1 TRBV2 many . CASRLDQNTEAFF TGTGCCAGCAGACTGGACCAGAACACTGAAGCTTTCTTT
TRBJ2-2 TRBV5-1 few . CASSLGPQGMSGELFF TGCGCCAGCAGCTTGGGTCCACAGGGAATGTCCGGGGAGCTGTTTTTT
TRBJ2-7 TRBV6-6 many TRBD1 CASSWLQGTGGAYDQYF TGTGCCAGCAGTTGGTTGCAAGGGACAGGGGGTGCCTACGACCAGTACTTC
TRBJ2-1 TRBV5-5 many . CASSLRTPNNEQFF TGTGCCAGCAGCTTGCGGACTCCAAACAATGAGCAGTTCTTC
TRBJ2-6 TRBV5-1 . . CASSLEMPGSEANVLTF TGCGCCAGCAGCTTGGAAATGCCCGGCTCTGAGGCCAACGTCCTGACTTTC
TRBJ2-7 TRBV6-6 once . CASSYSGENEQYF TGTGCCAGCAGTTACTCGGGGGAGAACGAGCAGTACTTC
TRBJ2-7 TRBV20-1 many TRBD2 CSASIAGGHPEQYF TGCAGTGCTAGTATAGCGGGGGGGCACCCCGAGCAGTACTTC
TRBJ1-1 TRBV5-1 . . CASSTRQPNTEAFF TGCGCCAGCAGCACTAGACAGCCGAACACTGAAGCTTTCTTT
TRBJ2-1 TRBV5-6 once . CASSLLGSSYNEQFF TGTGCCAGCAGCTTGCTCGGTAGCTCCTACAATGAGCAGTTCTTC
TRBJ1-1 TRBV5-6 many . CASSFGDITEAFF TGTGCCAGCAGCTTTGGGGATATCACTGAAGCTTTCTTT
TRBJ1-1 TRBV5-1 . . CARSLGPGINTEAFF TGCGCCAGAAGCTTGGGTCCCGGCATCAACACTGAAGCTTTCTTT
TRBJ1-6 TRBV20-1 many . CSARGLMSSYNSPLHF TGCAGTGCTAGAGGACTTATGAGCTCCTATAATTCACCCCTCCACTTT
TRBJ1-1 TRBV20-1 few TRBD1 CSAWDSNTEAFF TGCAGTGCTTGGGACAGCAACACTGAAGCTTTCTTT
TRBJ2-5 TRBV11-2 many TRBD2 CASSSVSGGAVETQYF TGTGCCAGCAGCTCGGTTAGCGGGGGGGCGGTAGAGACCCAGTACTTC
TRBJ2-2 TRBV14 many . CASSQVTGLTGELFF TGTGCCAGCAGCCAAGTAACAGGCCTCACCGGGGAGCTGTTTTTT
TRBJ2-3 TRBV30 . . CAWSADRSSTDTQYF TGTGCCTGGAGTGCTGACAGGTCAAGCACAGATACGCAGTATTTT